What follows are 5 T cell receptor beta chains derived from one specimen sequenced in a study of OX40 agonist ivuxolimab in advanced cancers. Method: immunoSEQ multiplex PCR; TCRdb's copy keeps in-frame clones and lacks some. The sample consists of under 200,000 clones, 94% of them appearing once. The sample in question was CD4+ or CD8+ T cells sorted from blood, obtained in a trial of the OX40 agonist ivuxolimab. These receptor sequences come from an adult with an advanced solid tumor such as melanoma, head and neck, liver or kidney cancer.

V is TRBV21-1 and J is TRBJ2-7; TRBD1 is the table's D call and was not checked against the DNA. TRBV21-1 is classified as a pseudogene. The CDR3 loop spans 15 amino acids. The CDR3 nucleotides are TGTGCCAGCAGCAAAGACGGGACAGGGGTCATGGTTGAGTACTTC. Translating gives CASSKDGTGVMVEYF.

The V call is TRBV6-5, the J call TRBJ1-5; weak D call: TRBD1 (5 bases). CDR1 MNHEY and CDR2 SVGAGI come from the germline V gene. Between the trimmed V and J ends, which lost 0 bases and 6 bases, there was a span of 15 bases. The CDR3 spans 16 residues. This CDR3 reads CASSYSGPARRQPQHF. The CDR3 region has the DNA TGTGCCAGCAGTTACTCGGGACCCGCCAGGCGTCAGCCCCAGCATTTT.

The rearrangement links TRBV6-5 to TRBJ1-2; no clear D. There are 13 residues in the CDR3. V was shortened by 5 bases and J by 3 bases, with 10 bases between the two germline ends. CDR1 and CDR2 from the germline V gene are MNHEY and SVGAGI. Here the CDR3 reads CASSRTEYYGYTF. The CDR3 DNA is TGTGCCAGCAGTAGGACGGAATACTATGGCTACACCTTC.

J is TRBJ2-1 and V is TRBV27, with 11 bases that match TRBD2. CDR1 and CDR2 (germline): MNHEY, SMNVEV (reference sequence). V trimming: 2 bases; J trimming: 6 bases; junction bases outside the gene matches: 3. The CDR3 is 15 amino acids. CDR3 coding DNA: TGTGCCAGCAGTTTACTAGCGGGAGGTCCCAATGAGCAGTTCTTC. This sequence encodes CASSLLAGGPNEQFF.

This sequence joins TRBV7-9 and TRBJ1-4, with 12 bases that match TRBD1. Germline CDR1 and CDR2: SEHNR and FQNEAQ (reference sequence). This CDR3 is built from 18 residues. With V trimmed by 5 bases and J by 2 bases, 9 bases remained unmatched. In DNA form, the CDR3 reads TGTGCCAGCAGCCTACCCGGGACAGGGGGCGCGACTAATGAAAAACTGTTTTTT. It specifies CASSLPGTGGATNEKLFF.